Given below is one T cell receptor (beta chain) in context. TCRdb's copy holds only in-frame clones and misses some; the assay was immunoSEQ multiplex PCR. The table lists over 250,000 clones, 70% to 90% of them singletons. The data were obtained in a study of blood T cell repertoires in COVID-19. The source of this sequence is an older woman with acute or convalescent COVID-19. Sequencing was done on a sample of peripheral blood.

The CDR3 nucleotides read TGTGCCAGCAGCTTAACCGGGGGGGCCACAGATACGCAGTATTTT. It encodes CASSLTGGATDTQYF. V usage is TRBV7-6 and J usage is TRBJ2-3, with TRBD2 matching over 8 bases. Germline CDR1 SGHVS, CDR2 FNYEAQ. The CDR3 is 15 amino acids. V was clipped by 2 bases and J by 2 bases; unmatched bases: 3.